This TCR beta chain was obtained from a study of cytomegalovirus exposure and HLA in healthy donors. Broader study findings: According to reports, the classifier identified cytomegalovirus status with high specificity and sensitivity.

With regard to this clone: Antigen: not known.

Germline CDR1 SGHNT, CDR2 YYREEE (reference sequence). V was trimmed by 6 bases and J by 4 bases, leaving 19 bases between them. The CDR3 totals 15 residues. The PCR had 60 Vbeta and 13 Jbeta primers. TCRdb keeps only in-frame clones here, not all; method: immunoSEQ multiplex PCR. The sample has approximately 79,000 clones, and its top ten clones hold about 0.76%. This TCR derives from a boy between 10 and 17 years old in good health and CMV-seronegative. V is TRBV5-4 and J is TRBJ1-1; a possible D gene is TRBD1 (5 bases). The specimen sequenced was PBMCs. The CDR3 region is CASTGGKVSSTEAFF. The CDR3 DNA is TGTGCCAGCACGGGGGGAAAAGTTAGTTCCACTGAAGCTTTCTTT.